This is a list of T cell receptor beta chains from one sample in a study of blood T cells in healthy people across ages. One entry per CDR3 protein, called by TCRdb with MiXCR from the 5' RACE reads. The sample records approximately 320,000 distinct CDR3 sequences, around 30% being singletons. Sequencing input: blood. All receptors come from a woman aged 70-85 years in good health. CDR3s include the opening cysteine and the closing phenylalanine or tryptophan. D genes are given only for firm matches. Part of the rows lack a size; the others show once, few, many or a class for expanded clones.

J,V,size,D,DNA,CDR3
TRBJ2-7,TRBV28,many,.,TGTGCCAGCAGTTCCTGGGGTGACTGGTCCTACGAGCAGTACTTC,CASSSWGDWSYEQYF
TRBJ2-2,TRBV7-8,.,.,TGTGCCAGCAGCCAATACGGCACGAACACCGGGGAGCTGTTTTTT,CASSQYGTNTGELFF
TRBJ2-2,TRBV20-1,.,.,TGCAGTGCAACAGGGTATAGGAACACCGGGGAGCTGTTTTTT,CSATGYRNTGELFF
TRBJ2-1,TRBV12-3/TRBV12-4,.,TRBD2,TGTGCCAGCAGTTTGGGTTACGGGAGGGATTTGAATGAGCAGTTCTTC,CASSLGYGRDLNEQFF
TRBJ2-2,TRBV15,.,TRBD1,TGTGCCACCAGCAGAGATTATGTTTGGGACAGGGTCGGCGGGGAGCTGTTTTTT,CATSRDYVWDRVGGELFF
TRBJ1-1,TRBV7-3,many,.,TGTGCCAGCAGCTTATTAGCCGGGAAGACTGAAGCTTTCTTT,CASSLLAGKTEAFF
TRBJ2-7,TRBV3-1,few,.,TGTGCCAGCAGCCAAGATGAAGGCGAGCAGTACTTC,CASSQDEGEQYF
TRBJ2-3,TRBV28,few,TRBD2,TGTGCCAGCAGTTTACCAGCGGGAGGTGTAGATACGCAGTATTTT,CASSLPAGGVDTQYF
TRBJ1-4,TRBV20-1,.,.,TGCAGTGTACAAACAACTAATGAAAAACTGTTTTTT,CSVQTTNEKLFF
TRBJ2-7,TRBV2,.,.,TGTGCCAGCAATGGGGACACCTACGGGCAGTACTTC,CASNGDTYGQYF
TRBJ1-3,TRBV11-2,.,.,TGTGCCAGCAGCTTCCGGCCGGGAAACGCCATATATTTT,CASSFRPGNAIYF
TRBJ2-5,TRBV18,.,TRBD1,TGTGCCAGCTCAGGGGACAGACTCGACCAAGAGACCCAGTACTTC,CASSGDRLDQETQYF
TRBJ1-2,TRBV4-1,.,TRBD1,TGCGCCAGCAGCCAAGACAGGACAGGGGGGACATATGGCTACACCTTC,CASSQDRTGGTYGYTF
TRBJ2-7,TRBV5-1,few,.,TGCGCCAGCAGCTCCCCTGCGGGTTCGGGCTACGAGCAGTACTTC,CASSSPAGSGYEQYF
TRBJ2-1,TRBV20-1,.,TRBD2,TGCAGTGCTAGAGCCGCGAGCGGGATTATGGATGAGCAGTTCTTC,CSARAASGIMDEQFF
TRBJ2-3,TRBV29-1,.,TRBD2,TGTAGCGTTGATGCGCTAGCGGGGATCACAGATACGCAGTATTTT,CSVDALAGITDTQYF
TRBJ2-7,TRBV20-1,many,TRBD1,TGCAGCTCCGGGACAGTTCAGTACTTC,CSSGTVQYF
TRBJ2-5,TRBV2,many,.,TGTGCCAGCACGGCGAGGAGTGTTTGGGAGACCCAGTACTTC,CASTARSVWETQYF
TRBJ2-1,TRBV11-2,few,TRBD2,TGTGCCAGCAGCTCGCGACAGGGACTAGCGAATAATGAGCAGTTCTTC,CASSSRQGLANNEQFF
TRBJ2-1,TRBV5-1,few,TRBD1,TGCGCCAGCAGCTTGAGGGACAGGCTGGTAAATGAGCAGTTCTTC,CASSLRDRLVNEQFF
TRBJ2-3,TRBV29-1,few,.,TGCAGCGTTGCGTCGGGATCCACAGATACGCAGTATTTT,CSVASGSTDTQYF
TRBJ2-7,TRBV29-1,few,.,TGCAGCGTTGAAGGGGGTGGACAGTACGAGCAGTACTTC,CSVEGGGQYEQYF
TRBJ2-1,TRBV20-1,few,.,TGCAGTGCCCTTAGCCGGGGAGCTAGCGATCATGAGCAGTTCTTC,CSALSRGASDHEQFF
TRBJ2-5,TRBV5-1,.,TRBD1,TGCGCCAGCAGCCGGACAGGGGGTTTCCAAGAGACCCAGTACTTC,CASSRTGGFQETQYF